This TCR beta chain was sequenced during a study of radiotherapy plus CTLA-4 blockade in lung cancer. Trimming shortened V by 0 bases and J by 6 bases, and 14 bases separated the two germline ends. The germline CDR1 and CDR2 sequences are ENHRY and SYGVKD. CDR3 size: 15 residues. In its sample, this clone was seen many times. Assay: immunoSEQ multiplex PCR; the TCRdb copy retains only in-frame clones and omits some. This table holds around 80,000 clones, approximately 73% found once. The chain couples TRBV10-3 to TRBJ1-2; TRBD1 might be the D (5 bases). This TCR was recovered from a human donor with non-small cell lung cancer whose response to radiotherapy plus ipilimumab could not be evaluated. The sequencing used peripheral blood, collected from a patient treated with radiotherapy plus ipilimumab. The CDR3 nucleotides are TGTGCCATCAGTGAGTCGACGGTAGCAGGGCATGGCTACACCTTC. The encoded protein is CAISESTVAGHGYTF.